The 10 T cell receptor beta chains listed next were all sequenced from one sample in a study of cytomegalovirus exposure and HLA in healthy donors. The PCR was carried out with 60 Vbeta primers and 13 Jbeta primers. Clones were sequenced by immunoSEQ multiplex PCR, and TCRdb holds only the in-frame ones, with some missing. The sample records 150,000 or so clones, roughly 77% being singletons. Sample: PBMCs. All receptors derive from a man aged 25 to 40 in good health and CMV-seropositive.

The J gene is TRBJ2-7, the V gene TRBV29-1, with D possibly being TRBD2 (6 bases). V lost 6 bases to trimming and J lost 1 base, with 10 bases between them. CDR3 size: 12 residues. The germline V gene encodes CDR1 SQVTM and CDR2 ANQGSEA. The DNA of the CDR3 is TGCAGCGTGGGACTCCCATCCTACGAGCAGTACTTC. Translated: CSVGLPSYEQYF.

This clone was counted once. The CDR3 spells CSVESGQGSEAFF. Written as DNA, the CDR3 is TGCAGCGTTGAAAGTGGACAGGGATCTGAAGCTTTCTTT. The chain has TRBV29-1 and TRBJ1-1; 8 nucleotides align to TRBD1. The germline CDR1 and CDR2 sequences are SQVTM and ANQGSEA. V trimming: 2 bases; J trimming: 6 bases; junction bases outside the gene matches: 5. This CDR3 has 13 residues. Drawing the rest from reference TRBV29-1 and TRBJ1-1, the complete variable domain is SAVISQKPSRDICQRGTSLTIQCQVDSQVTMMFWYRQQPGQSLTLIATANQGSEATYESGFVIDKFPISRPNLTFSTLTVSNMSPEDSSIYLCSVESGQGSEAFFGQGTRLTVV.

The chain combines TRBV29-1 with TRBJ2-2; D possibly corresponds to TRBD1 (7 bases). The germline V gene has CDR1 SQVTM and CDR2 ANQGSEA. Trimming pared 8 bases from V and 2 bases from J, leaving 12 bases between. The CDR3 runs 13 residues. The CDR3 region is CSSQGGNTGELFF. The CDR3, as DNA: TGCAGCTCCCAGGGGGGAAACACCGGGGAGCTGTTTTTT.

The rearrangement joins TRBV7-6 to TRBJ1-1, with D unresolved. CDR1 is SGHVS, CDR2 FNYEAQ, per germline. The CDR3 has 13 residues. V lost 6 bases, J lost 2 bases, and 10 bases lay in between. The CDR3 sequence: CASSYRVNTEAFF. The DNA of the CDR3 is TGTGCCAGCAGTTACCGGGTCAACACTGAAGCTTTCTTT. Full variable domain (rest looked up from reference TRBV7-6 and TRBJ1-1): GAGVSQSPRYKVTKRGQDVALRCDPISGHVSLYWYRQALGQGPEFLTYFNYEAQQDKSGLPNDRFSAERPEGSISTLTIQRTEQRDSAMYRCASSYRVNTEAFFGQGTRLTVV.

The CDR3 reads CASSLEGTQYF. CDR3 nucleotide sequence: TGTGCCAGCAGTCTCGAGGGTACGCAGTATTTT. The chain combines TRBV27 with TRBJ2-3; D is possibly TRBD2 (5 bases). The CDR3 is made up of 11 amino acids. V gave up 5 bases and J gave up 8 bases, with 8 bases separating them. Germline CDR1 is MNHEY and CDR2 is SMNVEV (reference sequence).

The chain couples TRBV18 to TRBJ1-5; D call uncertain. Looked up from germline, CDR1 is KGHSH and CDR2 is LQKENI. The CDR3 runs to 14 residues. The germline V and J ends were trimmed by 3 bases and 4 bases, with 10 bases remaining between them. The CDR3 region has the DNA TGTGCCAGCTCACCGGGCGATTTAAATCAGCCCCAGCATTTT. It encodes CASSPGDLNQPQHF.

The chain uses TRBV10-3 and TRBJ2-7; possibly TRBD1 for D (7 bases). The CDR3 spans 12 residues. The V and J ends lost 4 bases and 7 bases respectively, with 11 bases between them. Germline CDR1 reads ENHRY; CDR2 reads SYGVKD. Here the CDR3 DNA reads TGTGCCATCAGTGCAGGGGGGCTGGAGCAGTACTTC. This translates into CAISAGGLEQYF.

This clone has more than one count but fewer than ten. This chain uses TRBV15 with TRBJ1-2, with D possibly TRBD1 on 5 matching bases. This CDR3 contains 14 residues. Germline lookup yields CDR1 LNHNV and CDR2 YYDKDF (reference sequence). V was shortened by 2 bases and J by 8 bases, with 15 bases between the two germline ends. CDR3 sequence: CATSRKDRKRGYTF. CDR3 bases: TGTGCCACCAGCAGAAAAGACAGAAAAAGAGGCTACACCTTC.

The gene calls are TRBV11-2 and TRBJ1-2, with D possibly matching TRBD1 (6 bases). This CDR3 has 15 amino acids. Germline CDR1 is SGHAT and CDR2 is FQNNGV. The CDR3 loop reads CAIQGGGVLKYGYTF. CDR3 bases: TGTGCAATACAGGGAGGGGGAGTTCTGAAGTATGGCTACACCTTC.

This rearrangement joins TRBV2 to TRBJ2-3; TRBD1 matches at 9 bases. This CDR3 comprises 15 residues. Germline CDR1 SNHLY, CDR2 FYNNEI. Trimming cost V 5 bases and J 3 bases; bases outside gene matches: 6. The CDR3 spells CASSRQGVITDTQYF. DNA for the CDR3: TGTGCCAGCAGTCGACAGGGGGTTATAACAGATACGCAGTATTTT.